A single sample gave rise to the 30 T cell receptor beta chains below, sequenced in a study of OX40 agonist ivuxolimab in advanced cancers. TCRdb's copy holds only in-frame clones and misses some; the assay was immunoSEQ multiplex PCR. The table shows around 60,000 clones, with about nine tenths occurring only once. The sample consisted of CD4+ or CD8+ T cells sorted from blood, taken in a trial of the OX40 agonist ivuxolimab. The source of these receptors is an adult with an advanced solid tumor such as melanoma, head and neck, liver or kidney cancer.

The CDR3 nucleotides read TGTGCCAGCAGTTTAAACACGAGAGGAGGGCAGTACTTC. Encoded protein: CASSLNTRGGQYF. The V and J genes are TRBV28 and TRBJ2-7; a possible D gene is TRBD2 (5 bases). Germline V CDR1 and CDR2: MDHEN, SYDVKM. V was clipped by 2 bases and J by 9 bases, with 14 bases between them. The CDR3 spans 13 residues.

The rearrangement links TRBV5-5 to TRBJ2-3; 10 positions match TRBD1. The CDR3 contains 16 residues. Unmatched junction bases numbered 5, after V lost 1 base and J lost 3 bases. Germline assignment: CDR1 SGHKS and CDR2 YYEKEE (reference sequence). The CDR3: CASSLPTGGGTDTQYF. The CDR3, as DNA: TGTGCCAGCAGCTTGCCGACAGGGGGCGGGACAGATACGCAGTATTTT.

This CDR3 reads CASSPIWGNEQFF. CDR3 sequence (DNA): TGTGCCAGCAGCCCCATTTGGGGTAATGAGCAGTTCTTC. The rearrangement links TRBV28 to TRBJ2-1; the D is unclear. The V end lost 6 bases, the J end lost 7 bases, and 13 bases lay between the germline ends. Germline V gives CDR1 MDHEN, CDR2 SYDVKM. The CDR3 loop spans 13 amino acids.

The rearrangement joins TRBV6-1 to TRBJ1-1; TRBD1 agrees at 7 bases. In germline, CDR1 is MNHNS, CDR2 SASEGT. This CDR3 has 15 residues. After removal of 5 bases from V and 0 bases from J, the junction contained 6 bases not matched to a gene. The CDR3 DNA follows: TGTGCCAGCAGTATTAGGACAGGCATGAACACTGAAGCTTTCTTT. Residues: CASSIRTGMNTEAFF.

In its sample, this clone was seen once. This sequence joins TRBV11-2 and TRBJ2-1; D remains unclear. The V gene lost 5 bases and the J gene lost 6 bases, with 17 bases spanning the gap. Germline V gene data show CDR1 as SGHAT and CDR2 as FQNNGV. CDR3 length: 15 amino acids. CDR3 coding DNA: TGTGCCAGCAGCCGAGAGCCTTCCTTAAGCAATGAGCAGTTCTTC. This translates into CASSREPSLSNEQFF.

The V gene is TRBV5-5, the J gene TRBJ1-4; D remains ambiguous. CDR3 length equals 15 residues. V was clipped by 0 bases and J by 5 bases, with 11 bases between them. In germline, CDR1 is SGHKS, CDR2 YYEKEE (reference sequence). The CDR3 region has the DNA TGTGCCAGCAGCTTGGCCATGATTAGGAATGAAAAACTGTTTTTT. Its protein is CASSLAMIRNEKLFF.

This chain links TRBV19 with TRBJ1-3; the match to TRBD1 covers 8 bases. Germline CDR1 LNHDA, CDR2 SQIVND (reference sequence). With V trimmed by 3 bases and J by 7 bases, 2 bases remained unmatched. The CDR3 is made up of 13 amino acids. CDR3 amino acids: CASSMGQENTIYF. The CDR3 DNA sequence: TGTGCCAGTAGTATGGGACAGGAGAACACCATATATTTT.

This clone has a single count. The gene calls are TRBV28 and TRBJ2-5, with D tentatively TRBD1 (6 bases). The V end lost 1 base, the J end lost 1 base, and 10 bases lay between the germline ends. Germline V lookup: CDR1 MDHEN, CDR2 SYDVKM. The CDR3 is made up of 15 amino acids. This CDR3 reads CASSLYWGPQETQYF. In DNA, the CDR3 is TGTGCCAGCAGTTTATATTGGGGGCCCCAAGAGACCCAGTACTTC.

CDR3 sequence (DNA): TGTGCCAGCAGCTCCCAGGAGGGACAGGGTCAAGAGACCCAGTACTTC. It encodes CASSSQEGQGQETQYF. The rearrangement joins TRBV4-2 to TRBJ2-5; 9 nucleotides agree with TRBD1. The CDR3 is made up of 16 amino acids. Germline V gene sequence: CDR1 LGHNA, CDR2 YNFKEQ. With V trimmed by 5 bases and J by 2 bases, 9 bases remained unmatched.

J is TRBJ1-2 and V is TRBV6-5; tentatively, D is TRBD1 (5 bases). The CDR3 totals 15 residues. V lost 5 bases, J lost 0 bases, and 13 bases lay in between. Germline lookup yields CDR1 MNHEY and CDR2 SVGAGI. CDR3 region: CASSPTRGTNYGYTF. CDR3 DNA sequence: TGTGCCAGCAGTCCTACCCGGGGGACTAACTATGGCTACACCTTC.

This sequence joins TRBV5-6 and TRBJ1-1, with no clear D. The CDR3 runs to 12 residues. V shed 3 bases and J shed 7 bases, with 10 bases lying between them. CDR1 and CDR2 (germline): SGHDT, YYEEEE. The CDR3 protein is CASSSTRHEAFF. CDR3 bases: TGTGCCAGCAGCTCCACCCGACATGAAGCTTTCTTT.

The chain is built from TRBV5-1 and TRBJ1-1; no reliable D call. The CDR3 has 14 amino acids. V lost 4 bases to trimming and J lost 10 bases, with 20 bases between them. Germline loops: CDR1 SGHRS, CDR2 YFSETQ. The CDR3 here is CASSEIGPGSLAFF. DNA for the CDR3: TGCGCCAGCAGCGAAATTGGACCCGGGAGTTTAGCTTTCTTT.

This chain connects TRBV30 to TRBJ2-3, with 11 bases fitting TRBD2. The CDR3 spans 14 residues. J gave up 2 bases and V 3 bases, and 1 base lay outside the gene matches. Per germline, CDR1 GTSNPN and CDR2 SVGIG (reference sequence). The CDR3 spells CAWRLAGATDTQYF. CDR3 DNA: TGTGCCTGGAGACTAGCGGGAGCCACAGATACGCAGTATTTT.

The CDR3 region is CASSRTGATDTQYF. For the CDR3, the DNA is TGTGCCAGCAGTCGTACCGGGGCCACAGATACGCAGTATTTT. The chain is built from TRBV28 and TRBJ2-3, with D tentatively TRBD1 or TRBD2 (5 bases each). Looked up from germline, CDR1 is MDHEN and CDR2 is SYDVKM. The V end lost 5 bases, the J end lost 2 bases, and 11 bases lay between the germline ends. CDR3 size: 14 residues.

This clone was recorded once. This CDR3 reads CASSQDAGGSYNEQFF. The CDR3 DNA reads TGTGCCAGCAGCCAAGATGCGGGAGGGTCCTACAATGAGCAGTTCTTC. The chain has TRBV4-2 and TRBJ2-1, with 9 positions matching TRBD2. CDR3 size: 16 residues. Per the germline V gene, CDR1 is LGHNA and CDR2 is YNFKEQ. V trimming: 0 bases; J trimming: 1 base; junction bases outside the gene matches: 1.

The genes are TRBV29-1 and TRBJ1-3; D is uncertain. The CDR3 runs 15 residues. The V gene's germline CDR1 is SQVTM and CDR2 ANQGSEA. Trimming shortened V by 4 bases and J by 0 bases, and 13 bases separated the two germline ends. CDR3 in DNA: TGCAGCGTTGGGTTCGGAACGAGCTCTGGAAACACCATATATTTT. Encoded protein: CSVGFGTSSGNTIYF.

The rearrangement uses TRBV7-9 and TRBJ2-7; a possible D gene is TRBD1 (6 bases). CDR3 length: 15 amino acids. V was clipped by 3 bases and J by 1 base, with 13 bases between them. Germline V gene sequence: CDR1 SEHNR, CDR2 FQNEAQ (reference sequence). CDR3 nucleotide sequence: TGTGCCAGCAGCTTGGAACAGGGTGAATCCTACGAGCAGTACTTC. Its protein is CASSLEQGESYEQYF.

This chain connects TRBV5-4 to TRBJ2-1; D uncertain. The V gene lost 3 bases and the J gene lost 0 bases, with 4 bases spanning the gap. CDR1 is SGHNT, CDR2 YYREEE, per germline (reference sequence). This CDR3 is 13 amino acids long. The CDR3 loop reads CASSSNSYNEQFF. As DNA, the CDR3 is TGTGCCAGCAGCTCTAACTCCTACAATGAGCAGTTCTTC.

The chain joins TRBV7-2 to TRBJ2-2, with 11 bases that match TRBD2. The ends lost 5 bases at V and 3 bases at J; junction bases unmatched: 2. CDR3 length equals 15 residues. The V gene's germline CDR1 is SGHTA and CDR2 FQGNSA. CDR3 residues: CASSRLAGYTGELFF. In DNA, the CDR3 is TGTGCCAGCAGCCGACTAGCGGGGTACACCGGGGAGCTGTTTTTT.

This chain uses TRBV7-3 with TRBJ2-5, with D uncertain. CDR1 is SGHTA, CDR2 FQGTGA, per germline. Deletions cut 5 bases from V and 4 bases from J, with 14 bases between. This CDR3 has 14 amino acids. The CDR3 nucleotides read TGTGCCAGCAGCCCTATGGCCAGCAGAGAGACCCAGTACTTC. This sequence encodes CASSPMASRETQYF.

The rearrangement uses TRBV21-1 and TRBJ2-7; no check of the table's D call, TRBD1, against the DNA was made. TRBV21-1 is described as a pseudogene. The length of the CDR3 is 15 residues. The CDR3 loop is CASSTSTGGPYEQYF. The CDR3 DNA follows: TGTGCCAGCAGCACCTCGACAGGGGGCCCCTACGAGCAGTACTTC.

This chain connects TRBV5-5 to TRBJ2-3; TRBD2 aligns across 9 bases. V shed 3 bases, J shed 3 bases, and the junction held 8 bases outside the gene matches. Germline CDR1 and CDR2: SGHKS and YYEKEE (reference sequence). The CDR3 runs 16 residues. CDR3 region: CASSSSGGLATDTQYF. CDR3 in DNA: TGTGCCAGCAGCTCAAGCGGGGGACTAGCAACAGATACGCAGTATTTT. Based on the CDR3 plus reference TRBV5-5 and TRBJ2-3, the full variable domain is DAGVTQSPTHLIKTRGQQVTLRCSPISGHKSVSWYQQVLGQGPQFIFQYYEKEERGRGNFPDRFSARQFPNYSSELNVNALLLGDSALYLCASSSSGGLATDTQYFGPGTRLTVL.

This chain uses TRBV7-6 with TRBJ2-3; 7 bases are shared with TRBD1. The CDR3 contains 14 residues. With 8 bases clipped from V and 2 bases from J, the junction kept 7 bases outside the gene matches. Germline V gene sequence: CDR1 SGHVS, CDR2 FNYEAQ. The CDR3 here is CASSATGNTDTQYF. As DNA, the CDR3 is TGTGCCAGCTCGGCGACAGGGAACACAGATACGCAGTATTTT.

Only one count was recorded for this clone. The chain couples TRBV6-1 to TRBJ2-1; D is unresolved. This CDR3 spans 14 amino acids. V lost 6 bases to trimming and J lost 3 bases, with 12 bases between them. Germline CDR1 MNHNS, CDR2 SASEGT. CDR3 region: CASRNPGHYNEQFF. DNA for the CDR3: TGTGCCAGCAGGAACCCGGGTCACTACAATGAGCAGTTCTTC.

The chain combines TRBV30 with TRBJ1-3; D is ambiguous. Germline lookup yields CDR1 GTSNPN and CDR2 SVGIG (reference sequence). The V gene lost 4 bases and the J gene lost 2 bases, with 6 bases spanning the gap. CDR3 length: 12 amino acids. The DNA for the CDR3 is TGTGCCTGGAATGTAGCTGGAAACACCATATATTTT. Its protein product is CAWNVAGNTIYF.

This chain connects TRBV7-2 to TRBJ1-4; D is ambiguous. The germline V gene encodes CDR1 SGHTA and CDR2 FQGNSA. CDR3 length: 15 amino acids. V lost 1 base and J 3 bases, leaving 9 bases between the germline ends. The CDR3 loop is CASSLGGRSNEKLFF. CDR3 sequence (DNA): TGTGCCAGCAGCTTAGGTGGACGGTCTAATGAAAAACTGTTTTTT.

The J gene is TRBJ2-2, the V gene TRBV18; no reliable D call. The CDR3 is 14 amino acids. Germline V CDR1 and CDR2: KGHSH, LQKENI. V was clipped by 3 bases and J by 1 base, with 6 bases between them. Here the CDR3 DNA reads TGTGCCAGCTCACCGATGCAGAACACCGGGGAGCTGTTTTTT. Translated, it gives CASSPMQNTGELFF.

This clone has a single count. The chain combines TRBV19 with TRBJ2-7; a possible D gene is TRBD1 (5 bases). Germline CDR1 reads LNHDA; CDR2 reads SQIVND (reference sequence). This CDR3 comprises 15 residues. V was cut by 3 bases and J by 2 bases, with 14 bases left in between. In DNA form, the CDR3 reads TGTGCCAGTAGTATCAGGGCAGATTCAGCCTACGAGCAGTACTTC. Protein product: CASSIRADSAYEQYF.

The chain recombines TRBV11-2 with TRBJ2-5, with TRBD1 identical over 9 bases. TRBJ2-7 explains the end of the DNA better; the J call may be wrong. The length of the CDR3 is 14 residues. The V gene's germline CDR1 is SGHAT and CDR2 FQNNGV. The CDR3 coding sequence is TGTGCCAGCAGCTCCGGGACAGGGAATCCCGAGCAGTACTTC. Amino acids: CASSSGTGNPEQYF.

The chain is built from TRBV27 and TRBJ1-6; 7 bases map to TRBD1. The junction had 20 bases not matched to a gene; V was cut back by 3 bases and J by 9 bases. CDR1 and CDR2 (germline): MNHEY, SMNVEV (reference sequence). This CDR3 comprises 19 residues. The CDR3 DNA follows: TGTGCCAGCAGTTTCTTTCGACAGGGTACGGACGGTAGGAGTTCACCCCTCCACTTT. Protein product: CASSFFRQGTDGRSSPLHF.